The rows below give T cell receptor beta chains drawn from one sample of a study of CD8 T cells in Susac syndrome. TCRdb reanalysed the immunoSEQ multiplex PCR reads using MiXCR and keeps one entry per CDR3 protein. This table has about 290,000 distinct CDR3 sequences, 75% to 90% appearing once. Sample: CD8+ T cells from PBMCs. The source of these receptors is a human donor with multiple sclerosis. CDR3s leave out the opening cysteine and the closing phenylalanine or tryptophan.

v_call	cdr3_length	cdr3_aa
TRBV10-3	12	AISEAGVTDTQY
TRBV28	14	ASSNRGTSGDNEQF
TRBV30	11	AWSVARWETQY
TRBV27	13	ASTLGTSGYNEQF
TRBV4-3	13	ASSQGVLKGDEQF
TRBV2	13	ASSSTSGSIYEQY
TRBV2	11	AGCPSGGYEQY
TRBV7-3	12	ASSWGTGGNEQF
TRBV29-1	14	SVEKVFGEDTDTQY
TRBV12-3/TRBV12-4	16	ASSSYNGLAGSYNEQF
TRBV6-1	15	ASSEFAGTAGGYGYT
TRBV28	10	ASASGGETQY
TRBV4-1	13	ASSQMAGAKNIQY
TRBV3-1	11	ASSPGTFYEQY
TRBV7-9	13	ASSYVGRSSYEQY
TRBV6-2/TRBV6-3	12	ASSQGLSSYEQY
TRBV27	12	ASSPGTVGYEQY
TRBV12-3/TRBV12-4	14	ASSLKGPQLVQEQF
TRBV11-2	15	ASSLVFGQADTDTQY
TRBV4-2	13	ASSQLPAGGYEQY
TRBV2	13	ASSERGAIRNEQF
TRBV4-3	13	ASSQGGTPNYGYT
TRBV9	16	ASSHPRGQGSSGNTIY
TRBV14	13	ASAGGGGLMNTQY
TRBV9	13	ASSVASGRSYEQY
TRBV9	13	ASSAGTSIGNEQF
TRBV29-1	10	SVEGSPYEQY
TRBV2	15	ASRAPFLDSLTYEQY
TRBV9	13	ASSVEGLAGSEQF
TRBV12-3/TRBV12-4	14	ASSSFIAGGSDTQY
TRBV15	14	ATSRDREGVNEKLF
TRBV9	17	ASSARGREKWRERDTQY
TRBV7-9	14	ASRNQAASGENEQF
TRBV4-2	13	ASSSGLADSYEQY
TRBV9	13	ASSVGSSGAYEQY
TRBV9	13	ASSVAGTTTGELF
TRBV11-2	14	ASRPIRDRVRNEQF
TRBV2	10	ASMGSSYEQY
TRBV27	10	ASSLSGGELF
TRBV19	9	ASTLYTEAF
TRBV20-1	10	SLAGGNNEQF
TRBV10-2	12	ASHQGLGNQPQH
TRBV19	14	ASSIVGGQWEETQY
TRBV12-1	13	ASSFTGGRSRELF
TRBV9	14	ASSVASGVRSDTQY
TRBV27	12	ATWAVSGTDTQY
TRBV29-1	12	SVGLAGVSGELF
TRBV19	9	ASQGHNEQF
TRBV27	13	ASSLASGGVDEQF
TRBV27	12	ATHPGLGLYTQY
TRBV19	12	ASSEIAWGTEAF
TRBV4-2	10	ASSQVLQPQH
TRBV11-2	14	ASSPYQLADQETQY